This T cell receptor beta chain was found in a study of blood T cell repertoires in COVID-19. Study information: From the United States, Italy and Spain came samples of acute and convalescent COVID-19.

Germline-derived CDR1 and CDR2 are MGHRA and YSYEKL. The CDR3 covers 17 residues. V lost 8 bases and J 4 bases, leaving 23 bases between the germline ends. Assay: immunoSEQ multiplex PCR; the TCRdb copy retains only in-frame clones and omits some. The sample shows roughly 35,000 clones, more than 75% of them seen only once. Sequenced: peripheral blood. The clonotype originates from a man aged 70 or older with acute or convalescent COVID-19. This chain uses TRBV4-1 with TRBJ2-2, with a weak D call TRBD2 (6 bases). The CDR3 loop reads CASGGTELGRVTGELFF. The DNA of the CDR3 is TGCGCCAGCGGAGGGACGGAACTAGGTCGGGTCACCGGGGAGCTGTTTTTT.